Sequencing of this TCR beta chain was carried out in a study of Graves' ophthalmopathy and Graves' hyperthyroidism. As for the study in general: If no ophthalmopathy appeared within 18 months of follow-up, hyperthyroidism was termed stable. General study findings and limits: Ophthalmopathy progression cases were predicted by the model with approximately 70% sensitivity and more than 72% specificity.

Diagnostic conclusions were grounded in clinical symptoms, serum thyroxine, TRAb, thyroid ultrasound and orbital computed tomography. CDR3 regions of TCR beta were amplified from RNA transcripts. Second-round multiplex PCR came after first-round RT-PCR with HTBI primers. TCRdb reanalysed the multiplex PCR reads using MiXCR and keeps one entry per CDR3 protein. In the table there are a few hundred thousand distinct CDR3 sequences, approximately 37% of which are singletons. CDR3 size: 13 residues. The V gene's germline CDR1 is SQVTM and CDR2 ANQGSEA. V shed 0 bases and J shed 0 bases, with 5 bases lying between them. This clonotype has ten or more counts. Its antigen is as yet unknown.

V and J are TRBV29-1 and TRBJ1-1; no reliable D call. The origin of this receptor is an adult man with Graves' hyperthyroidism. Sequencing used peripheral blood or thyroid tissue (not recorded which). For the CDR3, the DNA is TGCAGCGTTGAAGACCCATTGAACACTGAAGCTTTCTTT. Translating gives CSVEDPLNTEAFF.